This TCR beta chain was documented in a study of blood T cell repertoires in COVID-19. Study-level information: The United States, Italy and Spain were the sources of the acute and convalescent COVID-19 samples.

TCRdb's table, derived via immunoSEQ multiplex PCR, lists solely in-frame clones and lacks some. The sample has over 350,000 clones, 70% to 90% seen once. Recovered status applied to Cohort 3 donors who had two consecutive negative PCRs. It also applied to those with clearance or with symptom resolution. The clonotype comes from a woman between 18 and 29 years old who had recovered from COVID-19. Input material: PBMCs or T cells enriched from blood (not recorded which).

The CDR3 DNA reads TGTGCCAGCAGTGTTGAACGGGGCAATCAGCCCCAGCATTTT. It is translated as CASSVERGNQPQHF. This chain joins TRBV2 and TRBJ1-5; no definite D call. The V end lost 4 bases, the J end lost 2 bases, and 9 bases lay between the germline ends. Germline V gene sequence: CDR1 SNHLY, CDR2 FYNNEI. CDR3 length equals 14 residues.